These T cell receptor beta chains were read from a single sample in a study of T cell changes during pregnancy in multiple sclerosis. TCRdb keeps only in-frame clones here, not all; method: immunoSEQ multiplex PCR. The table includes about 42,000 clones, approximately 90% detected once. The sequencing here drew on CD4+ T cells from peripheral blood mononuclear cells, taken in the second trimester of pregnancy. The receptors were sampled from a female donor with multiple sclerosis, enrolled in a pregnancy study. The CDR3 runs from the conserved cysteine through the conserved F or W. The D gene is left open where the match is weak.

TRBD2	TRBV5-6	CASSLGLAGPYEQYF
TRBD2	TRBV19	CASSGGLAGGFTDTQYF
.	TRBV7-9	CASRKQGYEQYF
.	TRBV28	CASSLAGANTDTQYF
TRBD1	TRBV11-2	CASSSFGQGSFMNTEAFF
TRBD1	TRBV10-3	CAISTGGFYEQYF
TRBD1	TRBV7-9	CASSFSGQGIQPQHF
.	TRBV7-2	CASSHPMAQLAKNIQYF
.	TRBV11-1	CASSRGTAGYEQYF
.	TRBV4-3	CASSQTPNTEAFF
TRBD1	TRBV27	CASSSTTGVQPQHF
.	TRBV7-9	CASSSTVTALNTGELFF
.	TRBV9	CASSNPRDSTGDEQFF
TRBD2	TRBV11-2	CASSLGASGSHGTGELFF
TRBD2	TRBV19	CASSSGSGIGELFF
.	TRBV19	CASSRRGRGGYQETQYF
.	TRBV6-5	CATLESRFGAEAFF
TRBD2	TRBV6-1	CASSATSGSRASTDTQYF
.	TRBV5-1	CASSLVLYEQYF
.	TRBV9	CASSVLGGRVTEAFF
TRBD2	TRBV7-2	CASSLGKGGLAGGEQFF
TRBD2	TRBV11-2	CASSTRTSREQYF
.	TRBV9	CASSVVAGPSYNEQFF
.	TRBV28	CASRRQVLGNQPQHF
TRBD2	TRBV19	CASSSTGTSGRWGNEQFF
TRBD2	TRBV6-5	CASSQTSGRFYEQYF
.	TRBV5-1	CASSLLGRGNEQFF